The 21 T cell receptor beta chains below all came from one sample that was sequenced in a study of blood T cells in healthy people across ages. Together with a sample-barcoded 5' primer, a J-beta primer mix was included in a second PCR lasting about 6 to 11 cycles. TCRdb called the 5' RACE reads again in MiXCR, with one record for every CDR3 protein. The profile covers about 1.8 million distinct CDR3 sequences, with less than 50% appearing a single time and approximately 2% taken by the ten largest. The sequenced sample was blood. The receptor source for this set is a woman in her thirties or forties in good health.

This chain connects TRBV5-1 to TRBJ2-3; D ambiguous. V lost 0 bases and J lost 13, with 15 bases in between. CDR1 is SGHRS and CDR2 is YFSETQ in the germline V gene. The CDR3 is 13 residues long. Here the CDR3 DNA reads TGCGCCAGCAGCTTGGACCCGGTAGCTGGAAAGTATTTT. Amino acid sequence: CASSLDPVAGKYF.

This clonotype was found a few times. The V and J genes are TRBV10-3 and TRBJ2-1; 12 bases line up with TRBD2. CDR1 is ENHRY and CDR2 is SYGVKD in the germline V gene. The CDR3 is 14 amino acids. J lost 1 base, V lost 10 bases, and 2 bases had no gene match. The CDR3 loop is CATLAGGSYNEQFF. As DNA, the CDR3 is TGTGCCACACTAGCGGGGGGATCCTACAATGAGCAGTTCTTC.

In its sample, this clonotype was seen a few times. The CDR3 spells CASSQDSFEPSTDTQYF. Here the CDR3 DNA reads TGCGCCAGCAGCCAAGATTCGTTCGAGCCTAGCACAGATACGCAGTATTTT. The chain recombines TRBV4-3 with TRBJ2-3; D not certain. In germline, CDR1 is LGHNA, CDR2 YSLEER. CDR3 length: 17 residues. V was clipped by 0 bases and J by 0 bases, with 13 bases between them.

The chain uses TRBV20-1 and TRBJ1-5; no firm D call. CDR1 DFQATT and CDR2 SNEGSKA come from the germline V gene (reference sequence). V shed 6 bases and J shed 9 bases, with 21 bases lying between them. This CDR3 spans 14 amino acids. DNA for the CDR3: TGCAGTGCACAAGAGGTTGAGAAGGGCTCGCCCCAGCATTTT. Translation gives CSAQEVEKGSPQHF.

The gene calls are TRBV4-2 and TRBJ2-1, with TRBD2 identical over 7 bases. The V and J ends lost 1 base and 11 bases, in that order; junction bases with no gene match: 11. Germline V gives CDR1 LGHNA, CDR2 YNFKEQ. This CDR3 spans 15 amino acids. The CDR3 spells CASSQAVLASGQQFF. Here the CDR3 DNA reads TGTGCCAGCAGCCAAGCTGTACTAGCGTCTGGGCAGCAGTTCTTC.

The chain joins TRBV9 to TRBJ2-5; D may be TRBD2 (7 bases). The CDR3 has 17 residues. In germline, CDR1 is SGDLS, CDR2 YYNGEE. Trimming took off 0 bases at V and 11 bases at J, with 26 bases between the two ends. Written as DNA, the CDR3 is TGTGCCAGCAGCGTAGATGGGTGGGAGGGGGTGAGGAATGAGCAGTACTTC. This codes for CASSVDGWEGVRNEQYF.

This clonotype was counted a few times. This sequence joins TRBV4-3 and TRBJ2-3; a weak D match, TRBD2 (6 bases). Per germline, CDR1 LGHNA and CDR2 YSLEER. V gave up 1 base and J gave up 0 bases, with 11 bases separating them. CDR3 size: 16 residues. The CDR3 here is CASSQVFGGSTDTQYF. CDR3 in DNA: TGCGCCAGCAGCCAAGTCTTCGGGGGTAGCACAGATACGCAGTATTTT.

This rearrangement joins TRBV3-1 to TRBJ1-2; TRBD1 matches at 8 bases. Trimming removed 6 bases from V and 5 bases from J; junction bases left unmatched: 8. Germline CDR1 reads LGHDT; CDR2 reads YNNKEL (reference sequence). CDR3 size: 14 residues. The CDR3 spells CASRHDRGGYGYTF. The CDR3 DNA is TGTGCCAGCAGACACGACAGGGGCGGGTATGGCTACACCTTC.

CDR3 loop: CASSPQAGAGANVLTF. DNA of the CDR3: TGTGCCAGCAGCCCTCAGGCGGGTGCTGGGGCCAACGTCCTGACTTTC. The chain links TRBV7-2 to TRBJ2-6, with a tentative D call TRBD2 (5 bases). V lost 5 bases and J 2 bases, leaving 13 bases between the germline ends. Looked up from germline, CDR1 is SGHTA and CDR2 is FQGNSA. The CDR3 spans 16 residues.

With regard to this clonotype: An end of the junction does not agree with germline; a read error may underlie this. The chain joins TRBV4-3 to TRBJ2-3, with TRBD2 matching 11 bases. There are 15 residues in the CDR3. Germline loops: CDR1 LGHNA, CDR2 YSLEER. The CDR3 loop reads CASSHATSGDRYAVF. CDR3 nucleotides: TGCGCCAGCAGCCATGCGACTAGCGGGGACAGATACGCAGTATTT.

The chain links TRBV3-1 to TRBJ2-1; D tentatively fits TRBD1 or TRBD2 (5 bases each). CDR1 and CDR2 from the germline V gene are LGHDT and YNNKEL (reference sequence). CDR3 length: 14 amino acids. The V end was cut by 4 bases, the J end by 12 bases, with 19 bases between. The CDR3 sequence is CASSRAPGREPQFF. The CDR3 coding sequence is TGTGCCAGCAGCCGAGCCCCGGGACGAGAGCCGCAGTTCTTC.

The chain carries TRBV29-1 and TRBJ2-1; 8 bases agree with TRBD2. The CDR3 covers 12 residues. Germline loops: CDR1 SQVTM, CDR2 ANQGSEA. Germline trimming cut 8 bases from V and 12 bases from J; bases unmatched to any gene: 12. The CDR3 sequence is CSLTGGGWVQFF. The CDR3 nucleotides read TGCAGCCTGACTGGCGGGGGGTGGGTGCAGTTCTTC.

V and J are TRBV4-1 and TRBJ2-3; D not resolved. V lost 0 bases, J lost 14 bases, and 18 bases lay in between. This CDR3 is built from 14 residues. In germline, CDR1 is MGHRA, CDR2 YSYEKL. The CDR3 loop reads CASSQEAGARYAYF. The CDR3 DNA is TGCGCCAGCAGCCAAGAGGCAGGAGCTAGGTACGCGTATTTT.

In its sample, this clonotype was seen a few times. The chain employs TRBV13 and TRBJ2-5; D possibly corresponds to TRBD1 (6 bases). CDR1 is PRHDT, CDR2 FYEKMQ, per germline (reference sequence). V lost 7 bases and J 0 bases, leaving 12 bases between the germline ends. The CDR3 has 14 amino acids. The DNA of the CDR3 is TGTGCCAGCACCTTGGGACACGACCAAGAGACCCAGTACTTC. This sequence encodes CASTLGHDQETQYF. Together with reference TRBV13 and TRBJ2-5, the CDR3 gives the full variable domain: AAGVIQSPRHLIKEKRETATLKCYPIPRHDTVYWYQQGPGQDPQFLISFYEKMQSDKGSIPDRFSAQQFSDYHSELNMSSLELGDSALYFCASTLGHDQETQYFGPGTRLLVL.

The chain carries TRBV21-1 and TRBJ2-5; the table's D call of TRBD2 was not tested on the DNA. TRBV21-1 is described as a pseudogene. The CDR3 contains 17 residues. The CDR3, as DNA: TGTGCCAGCAGCAAAACAGTACTAGCGCAATTCCAAGAGACCCAGTACTTC. This translates into CASSKTVLAQFQETQYF.

The chain joins TRBV4-2 to TRBJ2-5, with D perhaps matching TRBD1 (6 bases). The CDR3 runs to 12 residues. Germline CDR1 reads LGHNA; CDR2 reads YNFKEQ. V lost 7 bases and J lost 4, with 10 bases in between. The chain's CDR3 is CASTGRGETQYF. Written as DNA, the CDR3 is TGTGCCAGCACGGGCAGGGGAGAGACCCAGTACTTC.

This clonotype was recorded a few times. The rearrangement joins TRBV29-1 to TRBJ2-5; tentatively, D is TRBD1 (5 bases). CDR3 length: 14 amino acids. V was trimmed by 6 bases and J by 4 bases, leaving 18 bases between them. Germline lookup yields CDR1 SQVTM and CDR2 ANQGSEA. CDR3 DNA: TGCAGCGTGGGTTCCCTAGGGGTAGGAGAGACCCAGTACTTC. Translating gives CSVGSLGVGETQYF.

In its sample, this clonotype was seen a few times. V and J are TRBV11-1 and TRBJ2-3; 9 nucleotides match TRBD1. Trimming cost V 2 bases and J 1 base; bases outside gene matches: 10. The germline V gene has CDR1 SGHAT and CDR2 FQDESV (reference sequence). The CDR3 length is 18 residues. The CDR3 sequence: CASSLWALDRGGTDTQYF. Written as DNA, the CDR3 is TGTGCCAGCAGCTTATGGGCGCTGGACAGGGGCGGCACAGATACGCAGTATTTT.

Note on this clonotype: A much bigger clone sits one base away, suggesting this may be a read error. The chain employs TRBV28 and TRBJ1-5, with D possibly matching TRBD1 (5 bases). This CDR3 is 14 amino acids long. Germline-derived CDR1 and CDR2 are MDHEN and SYDVKM. The CDR3 loop is CASSFRQFNRPQHF. CDR3 coding DNA: TGTGCCAGCAGTTTCCGACAGTTCAATCGGCCCCAGCATTTT.

This clonotype was counted between two and nine times. The V gene is TRBV3-1, the J gene TRBJ2-5; 11 bases fit TRBD2. The CDR3 extends over 13 amino acids. Germline V gene data show CDR1 as LGHDT and CDR2 as YNNKEL (reference sequence). The V and J ends lost 1 base and 11 bases, in that order; junction bases with no gene match: 3. The CDR3 nucleotides read TGTGCCAGCAGCCAAGCGGCTAGCGGGGGGCAGTACTTC. It is translated as CASSQAASGGQYF.

Only a few counts were recorded for this clonotype. This chain links TRBV20-1 with TRBJ2-7; D gene ambiguous. The length of the CDR3 is 12 residues. V lost 5 bases and J 6 bases, leaving 14 bases between the germline ends. Germline assignment: CDR1 DFQATT and CDR2 SNEGSKA (reference sequence). CDR3 in amino acids: CSAPTPSGEQYF. CDR3 coding DNA: TGCAGTGCTCCGACTCCGTCGGGCGAGCAGTACTTC.